The 9 T cell receptor beta chains presented below share a single source sample, sequenced in a study of T-cell reconstitution after alpha-beta-depleted transplantation in children. Unique molecular identifiers tagged the TCRbeta library. MiXCR, run by TCRdb on the PCR reads, gives a single entry per CDR3 protein. Seen here are hundreds of thousands of distinct CDR3 sequences, around 17% observed once, and the top ten hold roughly 5%. The sequences come from PBMCs, mostly from graft donor cells, collected 360 days after TCRalphabeta/CD19-depleted stem cell transplant. All receptors come from a male patient between 5 and 17 years old who had a stem cell transplant for acute lymphoblastic leukemia, so the T cells may come from the graft donor.

Only a few counts were recorded for this clonotype. The chain joins TRBV12-3 or TRBV12-4 to TRBJ2-7; D is ambiguous. Trimming took off 6 bases at V and 2 bases at J, with 11 bases between the two ends. This CDR3 contains 13 residues. The CDR3 here is CASREGFTYEQYF. DNA for the CDR3: TGTGCCAGCAGGGAAGGGTTTACCTACGAGCAGTACTTC.

This clonotype was picked up a small number of times. The J gene is TRBJ2-1, the V gene TRBV20-1; 7 nucleotides line up with TRBD2. V lost 5 bases to trimming and J lost 2 bases; unmatched junction nucleotides: 6. Per the germline V gene, CDR1 is DFQATT and CDR2 is SNEGSKA (reference sequence). CDR3 length: 14 residues. CDR3 sequence reads: CSAPGRATYNEQFF. For the CDR3, the DNA is TGCAGTGCTCCGGGGAGGGCTACCTACAATGAGCAGTTCTTC.

Many counts were recorded for this clonotype. The rearrangement links TRBV20-1 to TRBJ2-3; D not certain. Trimming left V 0 bases short and J 2 bases short, with 9 bases between. Germline values: CDR1 DFQATT, CDR2 SNEGSKA (reference sequence). CDR3 length: 14 residues. The CDR3 sequence is CSARDSAITDTQYF. The CDR3 DNA sequence: TGCAGTGCTAGAGATTCAGCTATCACAGATACGCAGTATTTT.

This clonotype showed up just a few times. The chain combines TRBV4-2 with TRBJ2-7; 12 positions agree with TRBD2. CDR3 length: 18 amino acids. V trimming: 4 bases; J trimming: 1 base; junction bases outside the gene matches: 11. The germline V gene has CDR1 LGHNA and CDR2 YNFKEQ. CDR3 in amino acids: CASSPEPLAGGKSYEQYF. CDR3 DNA sequence: TGTGCCAGCAGCCCCGAGCCCCTAGCGGGAGGGAAGTCCTACGAGCAGTACTTC.

This clonotype was observed a few times. The chain links TRBV5-1 to TRBJ1-2; the D gene is possibly TRBD1 (5 bases). The germline V gene encodes CDR1 SGHRS and CDR2 YFSETQ. The CDR3 spans 12 residues. Trimming shortened V by 3 bases and J by 7 bases, and 10 bases separated the two germline ends. The CDR3 sequence is CASSSGTSGYTF. The DNA for the CDR3 is TGCGCCAGCAGCTCTGGGACTTCTGGCTACACCTTC.

Only a few counts were recorded for this clonotype. CDR3 residues: CASSLNGGDSPLHF. As DNA, the CDR3 is TGTGCCAGCAGTTTAAATGGCGGGGATTCACCCCTCCACTTT. The chain carries TRBV12-3 or TRBV12-4 and TRBJ1-6; D uncertain. V lost 2 bases and J lost 8, with 10 bases in between. The CDR3 is 14 amino acids.

The chain links TRBV28 to TRBJ1-5; D is unclear. CDR1 is MDHEN and CDR2 is SYDVKM in the germline V gene. The germline V and J ends were trimmed by 5 bases and 10 bases, with 15 bases remaining between them. CDR3 length: 13 residues. The CDR3 coding sequence is TGTGCCAGCAGTCCCTCCGGGTCGGGACCCCAGCATTTT. This sequence encodes CASSPSGSGPQHF.

This rearrangement joins TRBV5-1 to TRBJ2-2; the match to TRBD1 covers 11 bases. The germline V gene encodes CDR1 SGHRS and CDR2 YFSETQ. This CDR3 region has 16 residues. J was trimmed by 6 bases and V by 0 bases; bases with no gene match: 4. CDR3 coding DNA: TGCGCCAGCAGCTTGGCCGGACAGGGGGCTGCCGGGGAGCTGTTTTTT. It codes for CASSLAGQGAAGELFF.

The chain has TRBV6-2 or TRBV6-3 and TRBJ2-1; 11 nucleotides match TRBD2. Germline values: CDR1 MNHEY, CDR2 SVGEGT. CDR3 length: 16 residues. V lost 0 bases and J lost 4; bases outside the gene matches: 2. The CDR3 DNA reads as TGTGCCAGCAGTTACTCCGGGACTAGCGGATACAATGAGCAGTTCTTC. As protein: CASSYSGTSGYNEQFF.